This TCR beta chain was identified during a study of T cells in Graves' hyperthyroidism and ophthalmopathy. Amplified TCR beta CDR3 regions came from RNA transcripts. Primed by the HTBI set, a first-round RT-PCR was run on the TCR CDR3. TCRdb reprocessed the multiplex PCR reads via MiXCR and lists one record per CDR3 protein. The sample includes tens of thousands of distinct CDR3 sequences, roughly half seen only once; the top ten take 20% to 30%. Germline loops: CDR1 SGHTA, CDR2 FQGTGA. The V segment lost 4 bases and the J segment 7 bases; nucleotides outside the gene matches: 10. The CDR3 extends over 14 amino acids.

The J gene is TRBJ2-7, the V gene TRBV7-3, with 7 bases identical to TRBD1. Sequencing was carried out using blood. The sequence came from a woman aged 40 to 50 with Graves' ophthalmopathy. CDR3 sequence (DNA): TGTGCCAGCAGCTCCTACCCATCAGGGGGTGAGCAGTACTTC. Translating gives CASSSYPSGGEQYF.